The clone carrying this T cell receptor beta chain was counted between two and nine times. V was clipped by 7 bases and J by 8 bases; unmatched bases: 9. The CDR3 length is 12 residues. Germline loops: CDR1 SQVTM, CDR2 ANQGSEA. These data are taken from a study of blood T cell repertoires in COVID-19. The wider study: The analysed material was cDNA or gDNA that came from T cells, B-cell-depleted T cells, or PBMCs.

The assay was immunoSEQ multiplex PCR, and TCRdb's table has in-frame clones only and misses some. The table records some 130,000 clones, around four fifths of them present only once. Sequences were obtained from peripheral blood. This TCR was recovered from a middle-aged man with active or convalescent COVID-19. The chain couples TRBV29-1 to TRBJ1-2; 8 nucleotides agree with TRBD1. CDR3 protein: CSAGQGPSGYTF. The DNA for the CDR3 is TGCAGCGCTGGACAGGGCCCCTCGGGCTACACCTTC.